Presented here are 29 T cell receptor beta chains from one specimen sequenced in a study. One entry per CDR3 protein, called by TCRdb with MiXCR from the 5' RACE reads. The profile shows about 42,000 distinct CDR3 sequences, 30% of them singletons. Sequenced: tumor-infiltrating memory CD4+ T cells sorted from the breast tumor. Subset in this sample: memory CD4+ T cells, CD4+CD45RO+CD25-. The source of these receptors is a female donor with breast cancer.

The chain has TRBV20-1 and TRBJ2-3; D call uncertain. The CDR3 sequence is 13 residues long. Germline lookup yields CDR1 DFQATT and CDR2 SNEGSKA (reference sequence). With 1 base removed from V and 2 bases from J, the gap between germline ends came to 7 bases. CDR3 sequence (DNA): TGCAGTGCTAGAGTGCAGGTCACAGATACGCAGTATTTT. This sequence encodes CSARVQVTDTQYF.

This clonotype was seen a handful of times. The chain joins TRBV4-1 to TRBJ2-2, with a weak D call TRBD1 (6 bases). Germline V gene lookup returns CDR1 MGHRA and CDR2 YSYEKL. This CDR3 spans 16 amino acids. V gave up 3 bases and J gave up 6 bases, with 17 bases separating them. The CDR3 sequence is CASSQTRTVSAGELFF. The DNA of the CDR3 is TGCGCCAGCAGCCAGACCCGGACAGTTTCAGCCGGGGAGCTGTTTTTT.

The rearrangement links TRBV7-9 to TRBJ1-2; D is unresolved. CDR1 is SEHNR and CDR2 is FQNEAQ in the germline V gene (reference sequence). Trimming pared 5 bases from V and 0 bases from J, leaving 13 bases between. The CDR3 sequence is 15 residues long. In DNA, the CDR3 is TGTGCCAGCAGCCGTAGGACCGGAGCTAACTATGGCTACACCTTC. Protein sequence: CASSRRTGANYGYTF.

The rearrangement links TRBV27 to TRBJ2-5, with TRBD1 as a possible D gene (6 bases). The germline CDR1 and CDR2 sequences are MNHEY and SMNVEV (reference sequence). The CDR3 is made up of 17 amino acids. V was pared by 3 bases and J by 2 bases, with 19 bases between. CDR3 loop: CASSLRNREVLQETQYF. The CDR3 DNA reads as TGTGCCAGCAGTTTGAGGAACAGGGAAGTCTTACAAGAGACCCAGTACTTC.

V is TRBV6-2 or TRBV6-3 and J is TRBJ1-2, with D unresolved. The ends were cut back, 5 bases at V and 3 bases at J, with 10 bases in the middle. Looked up from germline, CDR1 is MNHEY and CDR2 is SVGEGT. The CDR3 is 13 residues long. The CDR3 loop reads CASSHGLDYGYTF. CDR3 in DNA: TGTGCCAGCAGTCACGGACTTGACTATGGCTACACCTTC.

V usage is TRBV20-1 and J usage is TRBJ2-7; 9 bases agree with TRBD2. The J segment lost 4 bases and the V segment lost 1 base, leaving 5 bases of the junction unmatched. CDR3 size: 14 residues. Germline V gene sequence: CDR1 DFQATT, CDR2 SNEGSKA (reference sequence). CDR3 in amino acids: CSARVPAGGYEQYF. The CDR3 DNA is TGCAGTGCTAGAGTTCCAGCGGGAGGTTACGAGCAGTACTTC.

This chain connects TRBV11-2 to TRBJ2-7; D gene uncertain. The CDR3 is 18 amino acids. In germline, CDR1 is SGHAT, CDR2 FQNNGV. The V end lost 4 bases, the J end lost 2 bases, and 24 bases lay between the germline ends. For the CDR3, the DNA is TGTGCCAGCAGCTCCCTCGACCTTACACGAACCGCCACCTACGAGCAGTACTTC. Protein sequence: CASSSLDLTRTATYEQYF.

This clonotype has only a few counts. This sequence joins TRBV12-3 or TRBV12-4 and TRBJ2-3, with TRBD2 matching over 9 bases. The length of the CDR3 is 15 residues. V gave up 5 bases and J gave up 4 bases; unmatched junction bases: 7. CDR3 loop: CASSPWGGGADTQYF. The CDR3, as DNA: TGTGCCAGCAGTCCATGGGGCGGGGGGGCAGATACGCAGTATTTT.

This clonotype was picked up a small number of times. The chain links TRBV9 to TRBJ1-2; D might be TRBD1 (6 bases). The length of the CDR3 is 14 residues. Trimming cost V 3 bases and J 8 bases, with 17 bases left between them. Germline lookup yields CDR1 SGDLS and CDR2 YYNGEE. The CDR3, as DNA: TGTGCCAGCAGCGGAGGGGGGATGAGGGACGGCTACACCTTC. This sequence encodes CASSGGGMRDGYTF.

This clonotype turned up a few times. The chain couples TRBV27 to TRBJ1-6, with D possibly TRBD1 on 6 matching bases. CDR3 length: 13 residues. CDR1 and CDR2 from the germline V gene are MNHEY and SMNVEV (reference sequence). V shed 6 bases and J shed 7 bases, with 10 bases lying between them. CDR3 DNA: TGTGCCAGCAGCTTTACAGGGAATTCACCCCTCCACTTT. Translated: CASSFTGNSPLHF.

This clonotype has ten or more counts. The chain has TRBV5-1 and TRBJ2-7; D tentatively fits TRBD1 or TRBD2 (5 bases each). The CDR3 length is 11 residues. The germline V gene has CDR1 SGHRS and CDR2 YFSETQ. The germline V and J ends were trimmed by 3 bases and 6 bases, with 7 bases remaining between them. In DNA, the CDR3 is TGCGCCAGCAGCTACGGGACCGAGCAGTACTTC. It specifies CASSYGTEQYF.

The chain uses TRBV7-6 and TRBJ2-5; the D call may be TRBD1 or TRBD2 (5 bases each). The CDR3 spans 15 residues. Trimming took 4 bases from V and 2 from J, leaving 14 bases between them. Germline V lookup: CDR1 SGHVS, CDR2 FNYEAQ. CDR3 sequence: CASSSGDGEQETQYF. DNA for the CDR3: TGTGCCAGCAGCTCCGGGGACGGTGAACAAGAGACCCAGTACTTC.

This rearrangement joins TRBV12-3 or TRBV12-4 to TRBJ2-7, with D perhaps given as TRBD1 or TRBD2 (5 bases each). This CDR3 has 14 amino acids. Trimming took 5 bases from V and 2 from J, leaving 13 bases between them. In DNA form, the CDR3 reads TGTGCCAGCAGTCCCGGGGACCGACCCTACGAGCAGTACTTC. This encodes CASSPGDRPYEQYF.

This clonotype was seen a few times. The rearrangement joins TRBV24-1 to TRBJ2-2, with 7 nucleotides matching TRBD2. The junction had 4 bases not matched to a gene; V was cut back by 6 bases and J by 1 base. The CDR3 length is 15 residues. The germline V gene encodes CDR1 KGHDR and CDR2 SFDVKD. This CDR3 reads CATSSQRGNTGELFF. The CDR3 DNA sequence: TGTGCCACCAGTAGCCAGCGGGGGAACACCGGGGAGCTGTTTTTT.

This clonotype was seen only a few times. The chain joins TRBV20-1 to TRBJ2-1; TRBD2 matches at 9 bases. From germline, CDR1 is DFQATT and CDR2 SNEGSKA (reference sequence). This CDR3 region has 15 residues. The junction had 6 bases not matched to a gene; V was cut back by 1 base and J by 5 bases. In DNA form, the CDR3 reads TGCAGTGCTAGAGTAGGGACTAGCAAAGACAATGAGCAGTTCTTC. Amino acid sequence: CSARVGTSKDNEQFF.

This clonotype was counted between two and nine times. The rearrangement joins TRBV30 to TRBJ2-7; D remains unclear. The CDR3 length is 11 residues. The V and J ends lost 4 bases and 0 bases respectively, with 4 bases between them. Germline V lookup: CDR1 GTSNPN, CDR2 SVGIG (reference sequence). The CDR3 DNA follows: TGTGCCTGGAAAGCCTCCTACGAGCAGTACTTC. This encodes CAWKASYEQYF.

The gene calls are TRBV13 and TRBJ2-5; D possibly uses TRBD1 or TRBD2 (5 bases each). The V gene's germline CDR1 is PRHDT and CDR2 FYEKMQ (reference sequence). The CDR3 has 14 residues. Trimming removed 5 bases from V and 5 bases from J, with 15 bases in between. CDR3 amino acids: CASSDRGRSETQYF. In DNA form, the CDR3 reads TGTGCCAGCAGCGACCGGGGCCGATCGGAGACCCAGTACTTC.

The genes are TRBV5-1 and TRBJ1-4; no definite D call. Trimming shortened V by 0 bases and J by 4 bases, and 7 bases separated the two germline ends. This CDR3 is 14 amino acids long. Germline V gene lookup returns CDR1 SGHRS and CDR2 YFSETQ. The CDR3 sequence: CASSLGLFNEKLFF. The CDR3 bases are TGCGCCAGCAGCTTGGGACTATTTAATGAAAAACTGTTTTTT.

V usage is TRBV12-3 or TRBV12-4 and J usage is TRBJ2-4; 7 bases fit TRBD1. V was clipped by 6 bases and J by 1 base; unmatched bases: 3. The CDR3 contains 14 residues. The chain's CDR3 is CASSVRGAKNIQYF. The CDR3 DNA follows: TGTGCCAGCAGCGTCAGGGGGGCCAAAAACATTCAGTACTTC.

This rearrangement joins TRBV5-1 to TRBJ2-6; D not resolved. This CDR3 has 14 amino acids. Germline-derived CDR1 and CDR2 are SGHRS and YFSETQ. The V end lost 7 bases, the J end lost 0 bases, and 8 bases lay between the germline ends. For the CDR3, the DNA is TGCGCCAGCCGGCGAAGCTCTGGGGCCAACGTCCTGACTTTC. This translates into CASRRSSGANVLTF.

This clonotype has only a few counts. J is TRBJ1-3 and V is TRBV5-1, with D maybe TRBD1 (5 bases). Germline loops: CDR1 SGHRS, CDR2 YFSETQ. Trimming shortened V by 7 bases and J by 5 bases, and 13 bases separated the two germline ends. The CDR3 has 13 residues. CDR3 loop: CASANEGRNTIYF. The CDR3 region has the DNA TGCGCCAGCGCGAACGAGGGGCGAAACACCATATATTTT.

With regard to this clonotype: At one end, the junction sequence differs from germline, possibly due to a read error. The V call is TRBV7-2, the J call TRBJ2-1, with 7 bases matching TRBD2. The CDR3 spans 15 residues. Germline CDR1 and CDR2: SGHTA and FQGNSA. This chain's CDR3 is CASSLAGRSYNEQFF. CDR3 coding DNA: TGTGCCAGCAGTTTAGCGGGCCGCTCCTACAATGAGCAGTTCTTC.

There are a few counts of this clonotype. The chain uses TRBV4-1 and TRBJ2-7; D may be TRBD1 (5 bases). V shed 0 bases and J shed 4 bases, with 13 bases lying between them. The CDR3 contains 15 residues. Germline V gene data show CDR1 as MGHRA and CDR2 as YSYEKL. Here the CDR3 reads CASSQDRQGKYEQYF. The CDR3 DNA is TGCGCCAGCAGCCAAGATAGGCAGGGCAAGTACGAGCAGTACTTC.

The rearrangement links TRBV6-1 to TRBJ1-2; no definite D call. Between the trimmed V and J ends, which lost 7 bases and 2 bases, there was a span of 20 bases. CDR3 length: 16 residues. The germline V gene encodes CDR1 MNHNS and CDR2 SASEGT. DNA of the CDR3: TGTGCCAGCACCGAACCCCGAATGGCGGGGAACTATGGCTACACCTTC. This translates into CASTEPRMAGNYGYTF.

This clonotype was observed a few times. This chain joins TRBV4-3 and TRBJ1-6, with TRBD1 as a possible D gene (5 bases). Germline V gene lookup returns CDR1 LGHNA and CDR2 YSLEER. This CDR3 is built from 14 residues. Trimming removed 1 base at V and 9 bases at J, with 10 bases between. The CDR3 DNA follows: TGCGCCAGCAGCCAAGCCGGGACCGTTTCACCCCTCCACTTT. It encodes CASSQAGTVSPLHF.

The rearrangement joins TRBV3-1 to TRBJ2-5; tentative D call: TRBD2 (6 bases). CDR1 and CDR2 (germline): LGHDT, YNNKEL (reference sequence). The CDR3 loop spans 13 amino acids. V gave up 7 bases and J gave up 5 bases, with 14 bases separating them. The CDR3 sequence: CASNDGAGETQYF. The CDR3 nucleotides read TGTGCCAGCAACGACGGGGCGGGGGAGACCCAGTACTTC.

This clonotype appeared a single time. A junction end diverges from the germline sequence, so it may reflect a read error. The V gene is TRBV12-3 or TRBV12-4, the J gene TRBJ1-5; D remains unclear. The CDR3 is made up of 13 amino acids. The chain's CDR3 is CASGLTGNQPQHF. In DNA form, the CDR3 reads TGTGCCAGCGGTTTAACCGGGAATCAGCCCCAGCATTTT.

This sequence joins TRBV12-3 or TRBV12-4 and TRBJ1-1; the D is unclear. The CDR3 totals 13 residues. The germline V and J ends were trimmed by 7 bases and 0 bases, with 9 bases remaining between them. The CDR3 sequence is CASTGPLNTEAFF. In DNA, the CDR3 is TGTGCCAGCACCGGGCCCCTGAACACTGAAGCTTTCTTT.

The sample holds many counts of this clonotype. The chain has TRBV20-1 and TRBJ2-1; D ambiguous. Trimming pared 3 bases from V and 0 bases from J, leaving 15 bases between. CDR1 is DFQATT, CDR2 SNEGSKA, per germline (reference sequence). The CDR3 loop spans 16 amino acids. This CDR3 reads CSASPLRPSSYNEQFF. Written as DNA, the CDR3 is TGCAGTGCTAGCCCCCTGAGACCGAGCTCCTACAATGAGCAGTTCTTC.